The rows below give T cell receptor beta chains drawn from one sample of a study of T cell responses to AZD1222 COVID-19 vaccine. Profiling relied on immunoSEQ multiplex PCR, and the TCRdb table lists in-frame clones only, not all of them. The sample contains tens of thousands of clones, roughly 90% of which appear only once. The source material was peripheral blood, sampled 28 days after the second AZD1222 dose. These receptors were taken from an adult who received the AZD1222 COVID-19 vaccine. CDR3s include the opening cysteine and the closing phenylalanine or tryptophan. The D gene is left open where the match is weak. Size is omitted from some rows. Given values are once, few, many or a class for expanded clones.

d_call j_call clone_size v_call cdr3_aa cdr3_nt
NA TRBJ1-5 NA TRBV18 CASSPQQAGSYQPQHF TGTGCCAGCTCACCACAGCAGGCGGGATCGTATCAGCCCCAGCATTTT
NA TRBJ1-2 NA TRBV30 CAWTLGGNYGYTF TGTGCCTGGACCCTTGGGGGTAACTATGGCTACACCTTC
NA TRBJ1-1 NA TRBV6-1 CASSESPRGPEAFF TGTGCCAGCAGTGAATCCCCCCGGGGCCCTGAAGCTTTCTTT
NA TRBJ1-1 NA TRBV6-6 CASSPVTGTPTEAFF TGTGCCAGCAGCCCAGTGACAGGCACTCCCACTGAAGCTTTCTTT
TRBD1 TRBJ1-1 NA TRBV10-3 CAITGQGTNTEAFF TGTGCCATCACCGGACAGGGCACGAACACTGAAGCTTTCTTT
TRBD2 TRBJ2-1 NA TRBV4-2 CASSQAGLAGGNEQFF TGTGCCAGCAGCCAAGCGGGACTAGCGGGAGGAAATGAGCAGTTCTTC
NA TRBJ1-4 NA TRBV30 CAWQGLDEKLFF TGTGCCTGGCAGGGCTTGGATGAAAAACTGTTTTTT
TRBD1 TRBJ1-2 few TRBV11-1 CASGEGGTANGYTF TGTGCCAGCGGCGAGGGGGGGACAGCTAATGGCTACACCTTC
NA TRBJ1-2 NA TRBV18 CASSPTTDANYGYTF TGTGCCAGCTCACCAACGACAGACGCTAACTATGGCTACACCTTC
NA TRBJ2-1 once TRBV7-7 CASSLIGGLYNEQFF TGTGCTAGCAGCTTGATCGGGGGTCTATACAATGAGCAGTTCTTC
TRBD1 TRBJ2-3 NA TRBV19 CASSIDLGDRLTDTQYF TGTGCCAGTAGTATAGATCTGGGGGACAGGCTTACTGATACGCAGTATTTT
TRBD1 TRBJ1-2 NA TRBV9 CASSDRTGLYGYTF TGTGCCAGCAGCGACAGGACAGGGCTCTATGGCTACACCTTC
TRBD1 TRBJ1-2 NA TRBV7-9 CASSLTGVENGYTF TGTGCCAGCAGCTTAACAGGGGTGGAGAATGGCTACACCTTC
NA TRBJ1-2 NA TRBV29-1 CIARGGYGYTF TGCATCGCCCGGGGGGGGTATGGCTACACCTTC
NA TRBJ1-2 NA TRBV9 CASSVAPRDGYTF TGTGCCAGCAGCGTAGCTCCCCGGGATGGCTACACCTTC
TRBD2 TRBJ2-5 NA TRBV7-2 CASSLESRGNQETQYF TGTGCCAGCAGCTTAGAGTCGCGGGGGAACCAAGAGACCCAGTACTTC
NA TRBJ2-7 NA TRBV27 CASSLGRSSYEQYF TGTGCCAGCAGTCTTGGACGGAGCTCCTACGAGCAGTACTTC
TRBD1 TRBJ2-7 NA TRBV5-1 CASSYGQGAHEQYF TGCGCCAGCAGCTACGGACAGGGCGCCCACGAGCAGTACTTC
TRBD2 TRBJ2-7 NA TRBV7-6 CASSATSGIGYEQYF TGTGCCAGCAGCGCTACTAGCGGGATAGGCTACGAGCAGTACTTC
NA TRBJ2-7 NA TRBV7-2 CASSPGLLYEQYF TGTGCCAGCAGCCCGGGACTGCTCTACGAGCAGTACTTC
NA TRBJ2-2 once TRBV28 CASSSPGPPGELFF TGTGCCAGCAGTTCCCCGGGTCCGCCCGGGGAGCTGTTTTTT
NA TRBJ1-5 NA TRBV6-1 CASSEFINQPQHF TGTGCCAGCAGTGAATTTATCAATCAGCCCCAGCATTTT